These T cell receptor beta chains were read from a single sample in a study of STAT3 mutations in large granular lymphocyte leukemia. TCRdb's table, derived via immunoSEQ multiplex PCR, lists solely in-frame clones and lacks some. The table shows about 20,000 clones, with about 90% occurring only once. The material sequenced was peripheral blood mononuclear cells. These receptors were collected from a man aged 60 to 75 with T-cell large granular lymphocyte leukemia. Some clones in this sample may be carry-over from other donors' samples. Each CDR3 is given with its conserved first and last residue. A D gene is named only where the DNA matches it firmly. Clone size is not always given. Where it is, it says once, few, many or a class for expanded clones.

D,size,J,V,CDR3,DNA
TRBD2,NA,TRBJ2-1,TRBV4-3,CASSQGFGGGLAGPRPGNEQFF,TGCGCCAGCAGCCAAGGCTTTGGGGGGGGACTAGCGGGCCCCCGCCCCGGCAATGAGCAGTTCTTC
TRBD2,once,TRBJ2-3,TRBV13,CASKTSGRASRGDTQYF,TGTGCCAGCAAAACTAGCGGGAGGGCTAGTAGGGGAGATACGCAGTATTTT
TRBD2,NA,TRBJ2-1,TRBV28,CASLDGWGGSINEQFF,TGTGCCAGCCTCGACGGATGGGGCGGGAGTATAAATGAGCAGTTCTTC
TRBD2,NA,TRBJ2-7,TRBV9,CASSSGLAGRFHEQYF,TGTGCCAGCAGCTCTGGACTAGCGGGGCGATTCCACGAGCAGTACTTC
NA,NA,TRBJ1-1,TRBV6-1,CASSVSFGGLTEAFF,TGTGCCAGCAGTGTTTCCTTTGGGGGTTTGACTGAAGCTTTCTTT
NA,NA,TRBJ2-3,TRBV7-7,CASSSYGEDTQYF,TGTGCTAGCAGCTCGTACGGGGAAGATACGCAGTATTTT
TRBD2,NA,TRBJ2-7,TRBV15,CATSRGSSGSGYEQYF,TGTGCCACCAGCAGGGGTTCAAGCGGGAGCGGCTACGAGCAGTACTTC
NA,NA,TRBJ2-4,TRBV7-2,CASGGWAKNIQYF,TGTGCCAGCGGCGGGTGGGCCAAAAACATTCAGTACTTC
TRBD1,NA,TRBJ2-7,TRBV6-5,CASSYRGQGTGEQYF,TGTGCCAGCAGTTACAGGGGACAGGGCACTGGCGAGCAGTACTTC
NA,NA,TRBJ2-7,TRBV5-5,CASSLGYQTYEQYF,TGTGCCAGCAGCTTAGGCTATCAAACCTACGAGCAGTACTTC
TRBD1,NA,TRBJ1-1,TRBV5-1,CASSSSQGATEAFF,TGCGCCAGCAGCTCCAGCCAGGGGGCCACTGAAGCTTTCTTT
NA,few,TRBJ2-3,TRBV9,CASSQQLGDTQYF,TGTGCCAGCAGCCAACAGCTCGGAGATACGCAGTATTTT
NA,once,TRBJ2-5,TRBV5-1,CASSYQGGGQETQYF,TGCGCCAGCAGCTATCAAGGGGGGGGTCAAGAGACCCAGTACTTC
TRBD1,NA,TRBJ2-1,TRBV5-4,CASSLVQGQGDEQFF,TGTGCCAGCAGCTTGGTCCAGGGCCAGGGGGATGAGCAGTTCTTC
NA,NA,TRBJ1-1,TRBV15,CATSRPGGTENTEAFF,TGTGCCACCAGCAGGCCCGGGGGGACGGAGAACACTGAAGCTTTCTTT
TRBD1,NA,TRBJ2-3,TRBV10-3,CAINGAHQEGAASRTDTQYF,TGTGCCATCAATGGGGCCCATCAAGAGGGGGCGGCTAGCCGCACAGATACGCAGTATTTT
NA,NA,TRBJ1-5,TRBV18,CASSRIIGGRAQPQHF,TGTGCCAGCTCACGTATTATAGGCGGAAGGGCCCAGCCCCAGCATTTT
TRBD1,NA,TRBJ1-5,TRBV29-1,CSVGEDRGQINQPQHF,TGCAGCGTTGGCGAGGACAGGGGGCAGATAAATCAGCCCCAGCATTTT
TRBD1,NA,TRBJ1-2,TRBV4-2,CASSLGTGNYGYTF,TGTGCCAGCAGCCTTGGGACAGGGAACTATGGCTACACCTTC
NA,NA,TRBJ1-5,TRBV4-3,CASSQDLGNQPQHF,TGCGCCAGCAGCCAAGATCTCGGCAATCAGCCCCAGCATTTT
TRBD2,NA,TRBJ2-1,TRBV5-4,CASSLPGGPYNEQFF,TGTGCCAGCAGCTTACCGGGAGGGCCCTACAATGAGCAGTTCTTC
NA,NA,TRBJ2-3,TRBV10-2,CASSDPRDTQYF,TGCGCCAGCAGTGATCCGCGGGATACGCAGTATTTT
NA,NA,TRBJ1-6,TRBV4-2,CASSQEMASPLHF,TGTGCCAGCAGCCAAGAGATGGCCTCACCCCTCCACTTT
NA,NA,TRBJ1-1,TRBV27,CASSLFRGGTEAFF,TGTGCCAGCAGTTTATTTAGGGGTGGCACTGAAGCTTTCTTT
TRBD1,NA,TRBJ1-5,TRBV5-6,CASSLTGGQGIQPQHF,TGTGCCAGCAGCCTCACTGGGGGACAGGGTATACAGCCCCAGCATTTT
TRBD1,NA,TRBJ1-3,TRBV25-1,CASSPQGVIGNTIYF,TGTGCCAGCAGTCCCCAGGGGGTCATTGGAAACACCATATATTTT
NA,NA,TRBJ2-1,TRBV6-6,CASSYSPGGTEQFF,TGTGCCAGCAGTTACTCTCCAGGGGGGACTGAGCAGTTCTTC
NA,few,TRBJ1-5,TRBV28,CASRWGSLNQPQHF,TGTGCCAGCAGATGGGGGAGCCTCAATCAGCCCCAGCATTTT
TRBD2,NA,TRBJ2-7,TRBV11-2,CASSLGLADYEQYF,TGTGCCAGCAGCCTGGGACTAGCGGACTACGAGCAGTACTTC
NA,NA,TRBJ2-7,TRBV5-1,CASGPGTPFYEQYF,TGCGCCAGCGGACCCGGGACCCCCTTCTACGAGCAGTACTTC
NA,NA,TRBJ1-4,TRBV4-2,CASSQDRGSANEKLFF,TGTGCCAGCAGCCAAGATCGCGGGAGTGCTAATGAAAAACTGTTTTTT
NA,NA,TRBJ2-1,TRBV25-1,CASSVASSNEQFF,TGTGCCAGCAGTGTGGCTAGCAGTAATGAGCAGTTCTTC
NA,NA,TRBJ1-5,TRBV11-1,CASSHGSNQPQHF,TGTGCCAGCAGCCATGGCAGCAATCAGCCCCAGCATTTT
NA,NA,TRBJ2-7,TRBV30,CACLRDIYEQYF,TGTGCCTGTCTACGGGACATTTACGAGCAGTACTTC
NA,NA,TRBJ2-7,TRBV28,CASRSSYEQYF,TGTGCCAGCAGGAGCTCCTACGAGCAGTACTTC
NA,NA,TRBJ2-5,TRBV20-1,CSAIWRETQYF,TGCAGTGCTATTTGGAGGGAGACCCAGTACTTC
NA,NA,TRBJ1-2,TRBV7-8,CASSLERAVTYGYTF,TGTGCCAGCAGCTTAGAAAGGGCGGTGACCTATGGCTACACCTTC
NA,NA,TRBJ2-7,TRBV19,CASSLGQAHTSYEQYF,TGTGCCAGTAGTCTGGGCCAGGCCCATACATCCTACGAGCAGTACTTC
NA,NA,TRBJ2-6,TRBV2,CASSDQQDTGANVLTF,TGTGCCAGCAGTGACCAACAGGACACTGGGGCCAACGTCCTGACTTTC
NA,NA,TRBJ1-3,TRBV5-1,CASSLGTTGNTIYF,TGCGCCAGCAGCTTGGGTACGACCGGAAACACCATATATTTT
NA,NA,TRBJ1-4,TRBV18,CASSSRPSPNEKLFF,TGTGCCAGCTCAAGCAGACCCAGCCCAAATGAAAAACTGTTTTTT
NA,NA,TRBJ2-2,TRBV25-1,CASSELLTNTGELFF,TGTGCCAGCAGTGAATTGCTCACGAACACCGGGGAGCTGTTTTTT
TRBD2,NA,TRBJ2-3,TRBV5-1,CASSFQGLALDTQYF,TGCGCCAGCAGCTTCCAGGGACTAGCATTAGATACGCAGTATTTT
TRBD1,NA,TRBJ2-7,TRBV27,CASSPDRADEQYF,TGTGCCAGCAGTCCAGACAGGGCGGACGAGCAGTACTTC
NA,NA,TRBJ2-3,TRBV29-1,CSAHGGGRGGTDTQYF,TGCAGCGCCCATGGTGGGGGGAGAGGGGGCACAGATACGCAGTATTTT
TRBD2,NA,TRBJ2-3,TRBV6-6,CASSPPTSGFADTQYF,TGTGCCAGCAGCCCCCCGACTAGCGGGTTCGCAGATACGCAGTATTTT
NA,NA,TRBJ2-1,TRBV5-1,CASSFEGSRTNEQFF,TGCGCCAGCAGCTTTGAAGGTTCCCGCACCAATGAGCAGTTCTTC
TRBD1,NA,TRBJ1-5,TRBV7-9,CASSLGTGGVSNQPQHF,TGTGCCAGCAGCTTAGGGACAGGGGGAGTTAGCAATCAGCCCCAGCATTTT
NA,few,TRBJ2-3,TRBV30,CAWGRRGSTDTQYF,TGTGCCTGGGGGAGGAGGGGTAGCACAGATACGCAGTATTTT
TRBD2,NA,TRBJ2-7,TRBV4-2,CASSQAFLRETYEQYF,TGTGCCAGCAGCCAGGCTTTTTTGCGGGAGACCTACGAGCAGTACTTC
NA,NA,TRBJ1-6,TRBV2,CASSEGSTRGNSPLHF,TGTGCCAGCAGTGAAGGATCCACCCGCGGTAATTCACCCCTCCACTTT
TRBD1,NA,TRBJ2-3,TRBV2,CASRSDRSQDTQYF,TGTGCCAGCAGGTCGGACAGGTCCCAGGATACGCAGTATTTT
NA,NA,TRBJ1-2,TRBV7-3,CASSPVPNYGYTF,TGTGCCAGCAGCCCCGTTCCAAACTATGGCTACACCTTC
NA,NA,TRBJ2-7,TRBV27,CASSAIGIAYEQYF,TGTGCCAGCAGTGCGATCGGGATCGCCTACGAGCAGTACTTC
NA,NA,TRBJ1-3,TRBV5-1,CASRWNPGASSGNTIYF,TGCGCCAGCAGGTGGAATCCAGGGGCGAGCTCTGGAAACACCATATATTTT
TRBD2,once,TRBJ2-3,TRBV5-4,CASSSPGAGVGVDTQYF,TGTGCCAGCAGCTCTCCCGGGGCGGGAGTTGGTGTAGATACGCAGTATTTT
NA,NA,TRBJ2-1,TRBV5-1,CASSIDVGSYNEQFF,TGCGCCAGCAGCATCGACGTCGGCTCCTACAATGAGCAGTTCTTC
NA,NA,TRBJ2-7,TRBV20-1,CSARGNEQYF,TGCAGTGCTAGAGGAAACGAGCAGTACTTC
TRBD1,NA,TRBJ2-2,TRBV5-4,CASRTGALTGELFF,TGTGCCAGCAGGACAGGGGCACTCACCGGGGAGCTGTTTTTT
NA,NA,TRBJ2-7,TRBV6-1,CASALPGPTAYEQYF,TGTGCCAGCGCCCTGCCCGGGCCTACGGCCTACGAGCAGTACTTC